The TCR beta chain under discussion was sequenced for a study of shared clonotypes between healthy human individuals. Regarding the study as a whole: Measured sharing among donors was expected to vary with sequencing depth.

Each donor was a Caucasian adult residing in Nashville, Tennessee. CD4+ cells underwent separation, giving CD45RA+ naive and CD45RA-negative memory subsets. Sorted-subset replicate PCR reactions were performed with 150 to 200 ng DNA, corresponding to roughly 27,000 T cell genomes. Produced via immunoSEQ multiplex PCR; TCRdb's table is partial and in-frame only. The table includes over a million clones, 98% detected once. V shed 6 bases, J shed 3 bases, and the junction held 13 bases outside the gene matches. The germline V gene encodes CDR1 MDHEN and CDR2 SYDVKM. The CDR3 consists of 16 residues. About this clone itself: Antigen unknown.

The specimen sequenced was naive CD4+ T cells sorted from blood. Subset in this sample: CD45RA+ positively selected. The sequence was collected from a man aged 30-40 years in good health. The chain joins TRBV28 to TRBJ2-7, with 8 bases that match TRBD1. In DNA, the CDR3 is TGTGCCAGCAGCACGGCCACAGGGGGGACACTCTACGAGCAGTACTTC. Translated: CASSTATGGTLYEQYF.